These T cell receptor beta chains were read from a single sample in a study of identical twins. TCRdb processed the 5' RACE reads anew with MiXCR; each CDR3 protein has one entry. The table includes some 500,000 distinct CDR3 sequences, 9.6% detected once. These data were also filed under a second study, of yellow fever vaccine responses in identical twins.

Sequencing was performed on PBMCs. These receptors were taken from a woman younger than 30 in good health. Both conserved end residues are part of each CDR3. D genes are given only for firm matches. Clone size is stated in some rows and not others, as once, few, many or a class when expanded.

CDR3 DNA	CDR3 protein	J gene	D gene	CDR3 length	clone size	V gene
TGCAGCGTTGAAGATGACAGTCAAAACTATGGCTACACCTTC	CSVEDDSQNYGYTF	TRBJ1-2	NA	14	NA	TRBV29-1
TGTGCCAGCAGTGCCGACGAATACTCCACAGATACGCAGTATTTT	CASSADEYSTDTQYF	TRBJ2-3	NA	15	many	TRBV2
TGTGCCAGCAGCTTAGTTACCAGCTCCTACAATGAGCAGTTCTTC	CASSLVTSSYNEQFF	TRBJ2-1	NA	15	many	TRBV7-9
TGCGCCAGCAGCTTGGCGACCCCTACTACTGAGCAGTTCTTC	CASSLATPTTEQFF	TRBJ2-1	NA	14	many	TRBV5-1
TGTGCCAGCAGCCAAGAGACAACCTACGAGCAGTACTTC	CASSQETTYEQYF	TRBJ2-7	NA	13	few	TRBV14
TGTGCCAGCAGCCCATCTCCCGGACAGGATTGGTGGGGGAATCAAGAGACCCAGTACTTC	CASSPSPGQDWWGNQETQYF	TRBJ2-5	TRBD1	20	NA	TRBV11-1
TGTGCCAGCACAGGGGACAGGGGGAACACTGAAGCTTTCTTT	CASTGDRGNTEAFF	TRBJ1-1	TRBD1	14	NA	TRBV6-2/TRBV6-3
TGCGCCAGCAGCCAGCGACAGGGGTTAAACTACGAGCAGTACTTC	CASSQRQGLNYEQYF	TRBJ2-7	TRBD1	15	NA	TRBV4-1
TGCAGTGCAAGACTAGGTTCATTATCAAATGAGCAGTTCTTC	CSARLGSLSNEQFF	TRBJ2-1	NA	14	NA	TRBV20-1
TGTGCCAGCAGCTTATATGCAGATATACTAGGGGAGACCCAGTACTTC	CASSLYADILGETQYF	TRBJ2-5	NA	16	NA	TRBV7-9
TGCAGTGCTAGAGATGGGGCAAAACAAGAGACCCAGTACTTC	CSARDGAKQETQYF	TRBJ2-5	NA	14	many	TRBV20-1
TGTGCCAGCAGCCAAGGTAGCGGGATGGTCGCAGATACGCAGTATTTT	CASSQGSGMVADTQYF	TRBJ2-3	TRBD2	16	NA	TRBV3-1
TGTGCCAGTAGGGCGGACAGTGAAGAGACCCAGTACTTC	CASRADSEETQYF	TRBJ2-5	NA	13	few	TRBV19
TGCAGCGTTCCAGGACGGACTGAGCAGTTCTTC	CSVPGRTEQFF	TRBJ2-1	NA	11	few	TRBV29-1
TGCGCCAGCAGGGAATTCGGGCCCACGAACACTGAAGCTTTCTTT	CASREFGPTNTEAFF	TRBJ1-1	NA	15	many	TRBV10-2